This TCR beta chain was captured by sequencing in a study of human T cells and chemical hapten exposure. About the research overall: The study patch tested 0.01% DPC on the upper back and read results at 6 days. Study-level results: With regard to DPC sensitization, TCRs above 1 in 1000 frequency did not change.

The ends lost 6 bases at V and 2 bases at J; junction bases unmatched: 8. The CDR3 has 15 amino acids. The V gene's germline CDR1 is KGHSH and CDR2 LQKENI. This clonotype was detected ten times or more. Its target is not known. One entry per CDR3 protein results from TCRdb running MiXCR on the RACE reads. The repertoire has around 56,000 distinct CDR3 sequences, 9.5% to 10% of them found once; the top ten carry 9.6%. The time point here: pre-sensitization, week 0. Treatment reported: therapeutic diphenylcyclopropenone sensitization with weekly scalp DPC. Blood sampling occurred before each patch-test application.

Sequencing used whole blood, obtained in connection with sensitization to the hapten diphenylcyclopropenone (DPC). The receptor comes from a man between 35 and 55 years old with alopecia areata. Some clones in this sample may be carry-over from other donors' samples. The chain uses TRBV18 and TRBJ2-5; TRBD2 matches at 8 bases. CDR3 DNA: TGTGCCAGCTCCCGCCAACTAGCGGATCAAGAGACCCAGTACTTC. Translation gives CASSRQLADQETQYF.